The 21 T cell receptor beta chains reported below all come from one sample, sequenced in a study of early T cells in non-severe SARS-CoV-2 infection. One entry per CDR3 protein results from TCRdb running MiXCR on the 5' RACE reads. The data hold more than 85,000 distinct CDR3 sequences, with over 10% observed a single time. Sequenced: whole blood. The source of these receptors is an adult who was a healthcare worker with PCR-confirmed SARS-CoV-2 infection or an uninfected control (not recorded which).

Many counts were recorded for this clonotype. The chain couples TRBV20-1 to TRBJ1-5; D gene ambiguous. This CDR3 comprises 15 residues. Between the trimmed V and J ends, which lost 3 bases and 3 bases, there was a span of 15 bases. CDR1 DFQATT and CDR2 SNEGSKA come from the germline V gene (reference sequence). CDR3 sequence (DNA): TGCAGTGCTAGTGAGGGAGAACCTGCCAATCAGCCCCAGCATTTT. Translation gives CSASEGEPANQPQHF.

The chain joins TRBV12-3 or TRBV12-4 to TRBJ2-7, with D perhaps TRBD1 or TRBD2 (6 bases each). Trimming removed 5 bases from V and 3 bases from J, with 14 bases in between. This CDR3 has 14 residues. CDR3 region: CASSPGGPYYEQYF. The CDR3 nucleotides are TGTGCCAGCAGTCCTGGGGGGCCCTACTACGAGCAGTACTTC.

This clonotype appeared a single time. The chain recombines TRBV10-3 with TRBJ2-7; D remains unclear. Trimming cost V 8 bases and J 7 bases, with 18 bases left between them. Germline CDR1 ENHRY, CDR2 SYGVKD. The CDR3 runs 13 residues. CDR3 sequence: CAIGLDPLREQYF. The DNA for the CDR3 is TGTGCCATCGGATTAGACCCTCTAAGAGAGCAGTACTTC.

V and J are TRBV2 and TRBJ1-1; unclear D gene. V shed 8 bases and J shed 0 bases, with 10 bases lying between them. CDR1 SNHLY and CDR2 FYNNEI come from the germline V gene. The CDR3 has 13 amino acids. The CDR3 DNA reads as TGTGCCAGCGGAGGGCGGATGAACACTGAAGCTTTCTTT. It encodes CASGGRMNTEAFF.

Worth noting for this clonotype: This may be a read error: a much more frequent sequence differs by one nucleotide. Here the CDR3 omits its conserved ending phenylalanine or tryptophan, so a read error is the likely source. The chain has TRBV6-6 and TRBJ2-3; D not resolved. Deletions cut 6 bases from V and 2 bases from J, with 9 bases between. The V gene's germline CDR1 is MNHNY and CDR2 SVGAGI (reference sequence). This CDR3 has 13 amino acids. The CDR3 loop is CASSSRNTDTQYI. The CDR3 bases are TGTGCCAGCAGCTCTAGGAACACAGATACGCAGTATATT.

The chain combines TRBV20-1 with TRBJ1-1, with D possibly matching TRBD1 (5 bases). The CDR3 is 11 amino acids. The V gene lost 6 bases and the J gene lost 5 bases, with 10 bases spanning the gap. The germline CDR1 and CDR2 sequences are DFQATT and SNEGSKA (reference sequence). CDR3 in DNA: TGCAGTGCGAAGGGGTATACTGAAGCTTTCTTT. Protein sequence: CSAKGYTEAFF.

The CDR3 here is CASSVGLAMETQYF. In DNA form, the CDR3 reads TGTGCCAGCAGCGTGGGACTAGCGATGGAGACCCAGTACTTC. The chain has TRBV7-2 and TRBJ2-5, with 10 positions matching TRBD2. V lost 5 bases, J lost 5 bases, and 5 bases stayed unmatched. This CDR3 has 14 residues. Germline CDR1 and CDR2: SGHTA and FQGNSA.

This clonotype has at least ten counts. The rearrangement joins TRBV5-8 to TRBJ2-1, with a tentative D call TRBD1 (5 bases). Germline lookup yields CDR1 SGHTS and CDR2 YDEGEE. V lost 2 bases and J 5 bases, leaving 8 bases between the germline ends. This CDR3 comprises 13 residues. As DNA, the CDR3 is TGTGCCAGCAGCTTTCCAGGGAACAATGAGCAGTTCTTC. As protein: CASSFPGNNEQFF.

CDR3 nucleotides: TGTGCCAGCAGCTTCGTAGGGCGGGGCACAGATACGCAGTATTTT. Protein sequence: CASSFVGRGTDTQYF. The chain combines TRBV7-2 with TRBJ2-3, with a possible D match to TRBD2 (5 bases). The CDR3 extends over 15 amino acids. The V gene's germline CDR1 is SGHTA and CDR2 FQGNSA. Deletions cut 3 bases from V and 1 base from J, with 11 bases between.

This clonotype has just a few counts. The chain is built from TRBV29-1 and TRBJ2-1; TRBD1 matches at 7 bases. The V segment lost 4 bases and the J segment 5 bases; nucleotides outside the gene matches: 2. This CDR3 is 12 amino acids long. CDR1 and CDR2 from the germline V gene are SQVTM and ANQGSEA. In nucleotides, the CDR3 is TGCAGCGTTGGAGGGGGCAACAATGAGCAGTTCTTC. It encodes CSVGGGNNEQFF.

This clonotype was counted only a few times. The V gene is TRBV20-1, the J gene TRBJ2-2; possible D gene TRBD1, 5 bases. Germline-derived CDR1 and CDR2 are DFQATT and SNEGSKA (reference sequence). V lost 5 bases, J lost 4 bases, and 11 bases lay in between. The CDR3 extends over 13 amino acids. CDR3 loop: CSAYRTLTGELFF. The CDR3 DNA reads TGCAGTGCTTATCGGACACTCACCGGGGAGCTGTTTTTT.

This clonotype occurred many times. This chain's CDR3 is CASKRGTGGYEQYF. The CDR3 DNA follows: TGTGCCAGCAAACGGGGGACAGGAGGGTACGAGCAGTACTTC. The chain recombines TRBV6-2 or TRBV6-3 with TRBJ2-7, with TRBD1 matching over 8 bases. CDR1 is MNHEY, CDR2 SVGEGT, per germline. The CDR3 runs to 14 residues. With V trimmed by 7 bases and J by 4 bases, 9 bases remained unmatched.

This clonotype was counted a few times. This chain joins TRBV12-3 or TRBV12-4 and TRBJ2-1, with D perhaps matching TRBD2 (5 bases). Between the trimmed V and J ends, which lost 3 bases and 5 bases, there was a span of 11 bases. CDR3 length equals 14 residues. Here the CDR3 DNA reads TGTGCCAGCAGTTTGACGCGGCGGGACAATGAGCAGTTCTTC. The encoded protein is CASSLTRRDNEQFF.

This sequence joins TRBV6-5 and TRBJ1-2, with D possibly being TRBD1 (5 bases). V was clipped by 4 bases and J by 4 bases, with 10 bases between them. This CDR3 has 13 residues. Germline V gives CDR1 MNHEY, CDR2 SVGAGI. CDR3 sequence: CASSSRDLYGYTF. CDR3 bases: TGTGCCAGCAGTTCTCGGGACCTCTATGGCTACACCTTC.

This clonotype was seen ten or more times. The chain combines TRBV19 with TRBJ2-1, with D perhaps TRBD1 (5 bases). Per germline, CDR1 LNHDA and CDR2 SQIVND (reference sequence). The CDR3 is made up of 13 amino acids. Trimming left V 6 bases short and J 15 bases short, with 21 bases between. The CDR3 loop reads CASRLGRTSHPFF. The DNA for the CDR3 is TGTGCCAGTAGATTGGGGCGGACCAGTCACCCGTTCTTC.

This clonotype was recorded a few times. J is TRBJ2-1 and V is TRBV7-3, with D tentatively TRBD1 (6 bases). V dropped 5 bases and J dropped 5 bases, with 13 bases sitting between them. The V gene's germline CDR1 is SGHTA and CDR2 FQGTGA. The CDR3 runs to 14 residues. The CDR3: CASSRPQGHNEQFF. CDR3 in DNA: TGTGCCAGCAGCCGGCCCCAGGGGCACAATGAGCAGTTCTTC. The variable domain in full, with the rest retrieved from reference TRBV7-3 and TRBJ2-1, is GAGVSQTPSNKVTEKGKYVELRCDPISGHTALYWYRQSLGQGPEFLIYFQGTGAADDSGLPNDRFFAVRPEGSVSTLKIQRTERGDSAVYLCASSRPQGHNEQFFGPGTRLTVL.

V is TRBV28 and J is TRBJ2-3; D ambiguous. Germline values: CDR1 MDHEN, CDR2 SYDVKM. V was shortened by 6 bases and J by 4 bases, with 14 bases between the two germline ends. The CDR3 is made up of 14 amino acids. In nucleotides, the CDR3 is TGTGCCAGCAGAGCTGCAGGTGTAGCAGATACGCAGTATTTT. Translating it yields CASRAAGVADTQYF.

This clonotype turned up a few times. The chain joins TRBV29-1 to TRBJ1-1; tentatively, D is TRBD1 (5 bases). This CDR3 has 11 amino acids. CDR1 is SQVTM, CDR2 ANQGSEA, per germline. Trimming cost V 3 bases and J 8 bases, with 10 bases left between them. CDR3: CSVEGRLEAFF. Here the CDR3 DNA reads TGCAGCGTTGAGGGACGGCTAGAAGCTTTCTTT.

This clonotype was detected ten times or more. The V call is TRBV19, the J call TRBJ1-5, with D unclear. The germline V gene has CDR1 LNHDA and CDR2 SQIVND (reference sequence). V shed 2 bases and J shed 8 bases, with 16 bases lying between them. CDR3 length: 15 residues. The CDR3, as DNA: TGTGCCAGTAGTATATCGGTCCCCCGGGGTGAGCCCCAGCATTTT. Its translation is CASSISVPRGEPQHF. The complete variable domain, with remaining parts taken from reference TRBV19 and TRBJ1-5, reads DGGITQSPKYLFRKEGQNVTLSCEQNLNHDAMYWYRQDPGQGLRLIYYSQIVNDFQKGDIAEGYSVSREKKESFPLTVTSAQKNPTAFYLCASSISVPRGEPQHFGDGTRLSIL.

This clonotype was recorded a few times. The chain has TRBV29-1 and TRBJ1-2, with D perhaps TRBD1 (5 bases). CDR1 SQVTM and CDR2 ANQGSEA come from the germline V gene. Trimming removed 7 bases at V and 3 bases at J, with 15 bases between. The CDR3 has 13 residues. CDR3 nucleotide sequence: TGCAGCGCCGGGGAGACAGCGCACTATGGCTACACCTTC. Amino acids: CSAGETAHYGYTF.

This clonotype was counted at least ten times. The J gene is TRBJ2-7, the V gene TRBV10-3; D not resolved. The germline CDR1 and CDR2 sequences are ENHRY and SYGVKD. Trimming removed 0 bases from V and 12 bases from J, with 15 bases in between. The CDR3 contains 13 residues. The CDR3 region is CAISESGPAALYF. DNA for the CDR3: TGTGCCATCAGTGAGTCAGGACCGGCGGCTTTGTACTTC.